The 30 T cell receptor beta chains below all came from one sample that was sequenced in a study of blood T cells in healthy people across ages (dated by TCRdb to about 2015). Libraries were built with 5' RACE. The run used an Illumina HiSeq 2500. The second PCR ran for roughly 7 to 12 cycles and used a J-beta primer mix along with a sample-barcoded 5' primer. TCRdb reprocessed the public reads (quality trimming at Q25 with fastp, clone calling with MiXCR) and kept in-frame beta chains. Rows are unified per CDR3 protein, each entry keeping the most common DNA and genes. The sample records more than 650,000 distinct CDR3 sequences, 22% of which are singletons. About 22% of the sample belongs to the ten largest clones. Sequenced: blood. These receptor sequences come from a man aged 65 to 85 in good health.

This clonotype was seen a few times. The DNA for the CDR3 is TGTGCCAGCAGCTTAGGTCTAGCGGGGATTGTGAGTGAGCAGTTCTTC. It encodes CASSLGLAGIVSEQFF. The chain links TRBV7-9 to TRBJ2-1; 9 bases agree with TRBD2. The CDR3 runs to 16 residues. Trimming cost V 1 base and J 9 bases; bases outside gene matches: 10. The germline V gene encodes CDR1 SEHNR and CDR2 FQNEAQ (reference sequence).

This clonotype was detected a few times. V is TRBV29-1 and J is TRBJ1-2; a weak D match, TRBD1 (5 bases). This CDR3 comprises 12 residues. Trimming left V 4 bases short and J 4 bases short, with 10 bases between. Per germline, CDR1 SQVTM and CDR2 ANQGSEA. CDR3 DNA sequence: TGCAGCGTTGCAGGGAGTGGCTATGGCTACACCTTC. Translating gives CSVAGSGYGYTF.

This clonotype was observed at least ten times. V and J are TRBV14 and TRBJ2-1, with 10 bases that match TRBD2. The CDR3 is 16 amino acids. The germline V gene has CDR1 SGHDN and CDR2 FVKESK. With 5 bases clipped from V and 4 bases from J, the junction kept 8 bases outside the gene matches. In nucleotides, the CDR3 is TGTGCCAGCAGCGAAAAGACTAGCGGGCTTTACAATGAGCAGTTCTTC. It is translated as CASSEKTSGLYNEQFF.

This clonotype was seen only a few times. The chain couples TRBV7-2 to TRBJ2-2; D may correspond to TRBD1 or TRBD2 (5 bases each). The V and J ends lost 7 bases and 5 bases respectively, with 17 bases between them. Germline CDR1 and CDR2: SGHTA and FQGNSA. CDR3 size: 15 residues. Here the CDR3 reads CASTMGVRSTGELFF. CDR3 in DNA: TGTGCCAGCACCATGGGGGTTAGGTCTACCGGGGAGCTGTTTTTT.

The sample holds a few counts of this clonotype. The chain joins TRBV14 to TRBJ2-5; D may be TRBD2 (5 bases). Germline CDR1 reads SGHDN; CDR2 reads FVKESK. The CDR3 is 16 residues long. Trimming took off 0 bases at V and 7 bases at J, with 18 bases between the two ends. As DNA, the CDR3 is TGTGCCAGCAGCCAAGATGGGCGAGGGCCTCGAGGGACCCAGTACTTC. This sequence encodes CASSQDGRGPRGTQYF.

The J gene is TRBJ2-5, the V gene TRBV10-3; D may be TRBD1 (6 bases). Trimming took off 4 bases at V and 1 base at J, with 7 bases between the two ends. The CDR3 length is 13 residues. Germline CDR1 and CDR2: ENHRY and SYGVKD. The chain's CDR3 is CAISGDTQETQYF. Here the CDR3 DNA reads TGTGCCATCAGTGGGGACACCCAAGAGACCCAGTACTTC.

This clonotype has only a few counts. V and J are TRBV7-2 and TRBJ1-2; 8 bases are shared with TRBD1. V was pared by 3 bases and J by 6 bases, with 3 bases of the junction left unmatched. CDR1 is SGHTA and CDR2 is FQGNSA in the germline V gene. The CDR3 contains 13 residues. The CDR3 bases are TGTGCCAGCAGCTTGGACAGGGACCATGGCTACACCTTC. It yields the protein CASSLDRDHGYTF.

The J gene is TRBJ1-4, the V gene TRBV5-1; 7 bases are a match to TRBD1. The CDR3 sequence is 15 residues long. Trimming at V came to 5 bases and at J to 7 bases, leaving 11 bases not matched to a gene. Germline CDR1 reads SGHRS; CDR2 reads YFSETQ. CDR3 bases: TGCGCCAGCAGTTTCACAGGGGAGGCCGGTGAAAAACTGTTTTTT. This sequence encodes CASSFTGEAGEKLFF. The full variable domain, in which reference TRBV5-1 and TRBJ1-4 provide the parts outside the CDR3, is KAGVTQTPRYLIKTRGQQVTLSCSPISGHRSVSWYQQTPGQGLQFLFEYFSETQRNKGNFPGRFSGRQFSNSRSEMNVSTLELGDSALYLCASSFTGEAGEKLFFGSGTQLSVL.

The rearrangement links TRBV5-1 to TRBJ2-7, with TRBD1 identical over 8 bases. The germline V gene encodes CDR1 SGHRS and CDR2 YFSETQ. CDR3 length: 16 amino acids. The junction had 8 bases not matched to a gene; V was cut back by 0 bases and J by 3 bases. The CDR3 reads CASSLGPGQGVYEQYF. The CDR3 DNA reads TGCGCCAGCAGCTTGGGCCCTGGACAGGGAGTCTACGAGCAGTACTTC. Full variable domain (missing parts from reference TRBV5-1 and TRBJ2-7): KAGVTQTPRYLIKTRGQQVTLSCSPISGHRSVSWYQQTPGQGLQFLFEYFSETQRNKGNFPGRFSGRQFSNSRSEMNVSTLELGDSALYLCASSLGPGQGVYEQYFGPGTRLTVT.

The CDR3 loop reads CASSSGGYQPQHF. For the CDR3, the DNA is TGTGCCAGCAGTTCAGGGGGGTATCAGCCCCAGCATTTT. V usage is TRBV6-5 and J usage is TRBJ1-5, with TRBD1 matching 7 bases. The germline CDR1 and CDR2 sequences are MNHEY and SVGAGI. The V gene end was trimmed by 4 bases and the J gene end by 5 bases; junction bases not matched to a gene: 2. The CDR3 is made up of 13 amino acids.

V is TRBV3-1 and J is TRBJ1-5, with unresolved D. The germline V and J ends were trimmed by 0 bases and 6 bases, with 6 bases remaining between them. This CDR3 is built from 13 residues. Germline CDR1 LGHDT, CDR2 YNNKEL (reference sequence). The CDR3 region has the DNA TGTGCCAGCAGCCAAGATCCGGGTCAGCCCCAGCATTTT. Residues: CASSQDPGQPQHF.

The rearrangement links TRBV7-9 to TRBJ1-4; the match to TRBD1 covers 8 bases. Germline V gives CDR1 SEHNR, CDR2 FQNEAQ (reference sequence). J gave up 11 bases and V 5 bases, and 10 bases lay outside the gene matches. The CDR3 has 14 amino acids. The chain's CDR3 is CASSQDRALSKLFF. The CDR3, as DNA: TGTGCCAGCAGCCAGGACAGGGCCTTAAGCAAACTGTTTTTT.

This clonotype was recorded a few times. V and J are TRBV7-9 and TRBJ2-2; D not certain. V lost 0 bases to trimming and J lost 3 bases, with 11 bases between them. Germline CDR1 SEHNR, CDR2 FQNEAQ (reference sequence). The CDR3 spans 16 residues. CDR3 in DNA: TGTGCCAGCAGCTTAGCGCTCGGCTTTTACACCGGGGAGCTGTTTTTT. Its translation: CASSLALGFYTGELFF.

The chain links TRBV6-1 to TRBJ1-3, with D possibly matching TRBD1 (6 bases). From germline, CDR1 is MNHNS and CDR2 SASEGT. Trimming pared 5 bases from V and 4 bases from J, leaving 21 bases between. The CDR3 sequence is 17 residues long. CDR3 sequence: CASSRLSGAADGNTIYF. The CDR3 DNA follows: TGTGCCAGCAGTCGGTTGTCGGGGGCGGCTGACGGAAACACCATATATTTT.

This clonotype appeared a few times. V and J are TRBV7-2 and TRBJ1-6; 10 bases map to TRBD1. The CDR3 extends over 16 amino acids. Germline-derived CDR1 and CDR2 are SGHTA and FQGNSA. Trimming cost V 7 bases and J 7 bases; bases outside gene matches: 10. The chain's CDR3 is CASTTRPGQGNSPLHF. CDR3 DNA sequence: TGTGCCAGCACCACCCGACCGGGACAGGGGAATTCACCCCTCCACTTT.

This sequence joins TRBV4-3 and TRBJ2-1; tentative D call: TRBD2 (5 bases). With 0 bases removed from V and 7 bases from J, the gap between germline ends came to 22 bases. This CDR3 is 18 amino acids long. Germline assignment: CDR1 LGHNA and CDR2 YSLEER. The CDR3 here is CASSQERAPGNSRNEQFF. DNA for the CDR3: TGCGCCAGCAGCCAAGAGAGGGCCCCAGGTAATAGTAGGAATGAGCAGTTCTTC.

This clonotype has just a few counts. The chain combines TRBV29-1 with TRBJ1-1; TRBD1 aligns across 8 bases. The V gene end was trimmed by 5 bases and the J gene end by 7 bases; junction bases not matched to a gene: 6. The CDR3 totals 12 residues. Germline V gene data show CDR1 as SQVTM and CDR2 as ANQGSEA. The CDR3 nucleotides read TGCAGCGTTTCGGACAGGGTTGGTGAAGCTTTCTTT. Translation gives CSVSDRVGEAFF.

This clonotype came up a few times. The gene calls are TRBV7-2 and TRBJ2-1; possibly TRBD2 for D (7 bases). With the DNA end fitting TRBJ2-7 better, the J assignment may be wrong. The CDR3 totals 15 residues. The V gene's germline CDR1 is SGHTA and CDR2 FQGNSA. CDR3 nucleotides: TGTGCCAGCAGCCCTAGGGGGGGAGGTTACTACGAGCAGTACGTC. Translated: CASSPRGGGYYEQYV.

The V gene is TRBV21-1, the J gene TRBJ2-7; the tabulated D call, TRBD1, remains unverified against the DNA. TRBV21-1 is labeled a pseudogene. This CDR3 spans 16 amino acids. The CDR3 sequence is CASSKGTGYISCEQYF. The DNA of the CDR3 is TGTGCCAGCAGCAAGGGGACAGGTTATATCAGCTGCGAGCAGTACTTC.

This clonotype was seen a handful of times. The chain couples TRBV4-2 to TRBJ2-1; D unresolved. The CDR3 runs to 15 residues. Trimming shortened V by 4 bases and J by 10 bases, and 20 bases separated the two germline ends. Germline loops: CDR1 LGHNA, CDR2 YNFKEQ. The CDR3 DNA is TGTGCCAGCAGCCCAGACCGCTCGCTCCAAGGGGAGCAGTTCTTC. Translation gives CASSPDRSLQGEQFF.

This clonotype was seen a handful of times. This chain links TRBV6-5 with TRBJ1-5; D gene ambiguous. Trimming removed 8 bases from V and 0 bases from J, with 11 bases in between. The CDR3 contains 14 residues. Germline-derived CDR1 and CDR2 are MNHEY and SVGAGI. For the CDR3, the DNA is TGTGCCAGCTGGTCCCATTCTAGCAATCAGCCCCAGCATTTT. Amino acids: CASWSHSSNQPQHF.

In this sample, this clonotype turned up a few times. The junction does not match germline at one end; this may be a read error. This chain joins TRBV29-1 and TRBJ1-1; D remains unclear. The germline gives CDR1 SQVTM, CDR2 ANQGSEA. The CDR3 totals 14 residues. The CDR3 coding sequence is TGCAGCGTTGAAGCCGGGGTAGAAAAGGGTGAAGTTTTCTTT. Protein: CSVEAGVEKGEVFF.

This clonotype has more than one count but fewer than ten. This chain joins TRBV7-2 and TRBJ1-4; D call uncertain. From germline, CDR1 is SGHTA and CDR2 FQGNSA. V lost 5 bases to trimming and J lost 7 bases, with 17 bases between them. The CDR3 is made up of 15 amino acids. CDR3 region: CASSRQTSGGEKLFF. CDR3 nucleotide sequence: TGTGCCAGCAGCCGCCAGACGTCGGGCGGTGAAAAACTGTTTTTT.

V is TRBV6-4 and J is TRBJ2-3; D is possibly TRBD1 or TRBD2 (5 bases each). V lost 2 bases and J 4 bases, leaving 10 bases between the germline ends. This CDR3 is built from 14 residues. Germline lookup yields CDR1 MRHNA and CDR2 SNTAGT. The CDR3, as DNA: TGTGCCAGCAGTGACGGGGGTTTCCCAGATACGCAGTATTTT. It is translated as CASSDGGFPDTQYF.

The V and J genes are TRBV4-2 and TRBJ1-1; D may be TRBD1 (6 bases). Germline CDR1 reads LGHNA; CDR2 reads YNFKEQ. V was shortened by 1 base and J by 2 bases, with 11 bases between the two germline ends. This CDR3 region has 15 residues. The DNA for the CDR3 is TGTGCCAGCAGCCAAGGGGGGCAGTTAAACACTGAAGCTTTCTTT. Amino acids: CASSQGGQLNTEAFF.

The chain uses TRBV7-9 and TRBJ1-1; a possible D gene is TRBD1 (5 bases). CDR3 length: 13 residues. V was pared by 5 bases and J by 5 bases, with 12 bases between. Germline V gene sequence: CDR1 SEHNR, CDR2 FQNEAQ (reference sequence). The CDR3 nucleotides are TGTGCCAGCAGCAGCGGGACCACTACTGAAGCTTTCTTT. Amino acids: CASSSGTTTEAFF.

There are a few counts of this clonotype. The chain recombines TRBV7-9 with TRBJ2-2; the D is unclear. The CDR3 runs 15 residues. Trimming left V 3 bases short and J 0 bases short, with 8 bases between. Germline loops: CDR1 SEHNR, CDR2 FQNEAQ (reference sequence). The DNA of the CDR3 is TGTGCCAGCAGCTTGCACGCCGCGAACACCGGGGAGCTGTTTTTT. This sequence encodes CASSLHAANTGELFF. Supplemented by reference TRBV7-9 and TRBJ2-2, the full variable domain reads DTGVSQNPRHKITKRGQNVTFRCDPISEHNRLYWYRQTLGQGPEFLTYFQNEAQLEKSRLLSDRFSAERPKGSFSTLEIQRTEQGDSAMYLCASSLHAANTGELFFGEGSRLTVL.

The V and J genes are TRBV12-3 or TRBV12-4 and TRBJ2-5; no reliable D call. Trimming stripped 5 bases from V and 2 bases from J, with 6 bases between. The CDR3 runs 12 residues. The CDR3 sequence is CASSEAQETQYF. DNA of the CDR3: TGTGCCAGCAGTGAGGCACAAGAGACCCAGTACTTC.

A few counts support this clonotype. The chain links TRBV12-3 or TRBV12-4 to TRBJ2-1; TRBD2 aligns across 10 bases. J gave up 12 bases and V 6 bases, and 11 bases lay outside the gene matches. This CDR3 contains 14 residues. The CDR3 coding sequence is TGTGCCAGCAGGAAGGCAGCGGGGGGGTCTCGGCAGTTCTTC. Protein product: CASRKAAGGSRQFF.

The genes are TRBV20-1 and TRBJ2-3; D gene ambiguous. Germline CDR1 and CDR2: DFQATT and SNEGSKA (reference sequence). CDR3 length: 14 residues. V was trimmed by 3 bases and J by 0 bases, leaving 10 bases between them. For the CDR3, the DNA is TGCAGTGCTAGTGTACAGCAAAGCACAGATACGCAGTATTTT. Protein: CSASVQQSTDTQYF.